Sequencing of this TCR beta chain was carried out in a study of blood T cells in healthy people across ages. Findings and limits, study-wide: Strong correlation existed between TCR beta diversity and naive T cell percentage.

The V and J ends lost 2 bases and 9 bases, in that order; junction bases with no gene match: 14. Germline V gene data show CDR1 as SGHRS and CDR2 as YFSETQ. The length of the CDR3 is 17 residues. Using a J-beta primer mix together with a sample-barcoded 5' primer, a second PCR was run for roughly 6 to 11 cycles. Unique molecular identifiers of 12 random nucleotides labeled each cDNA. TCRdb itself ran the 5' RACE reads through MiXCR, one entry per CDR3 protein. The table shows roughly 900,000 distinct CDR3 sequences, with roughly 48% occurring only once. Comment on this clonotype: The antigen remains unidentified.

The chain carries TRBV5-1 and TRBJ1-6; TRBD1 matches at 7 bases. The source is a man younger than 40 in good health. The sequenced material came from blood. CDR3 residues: CASSLTTTGLTGSPLHF. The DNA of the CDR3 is TGCGCCAGCAGCTTAACAACGACAGGGCTTACGGGTTCACCCCTCCACTTT.